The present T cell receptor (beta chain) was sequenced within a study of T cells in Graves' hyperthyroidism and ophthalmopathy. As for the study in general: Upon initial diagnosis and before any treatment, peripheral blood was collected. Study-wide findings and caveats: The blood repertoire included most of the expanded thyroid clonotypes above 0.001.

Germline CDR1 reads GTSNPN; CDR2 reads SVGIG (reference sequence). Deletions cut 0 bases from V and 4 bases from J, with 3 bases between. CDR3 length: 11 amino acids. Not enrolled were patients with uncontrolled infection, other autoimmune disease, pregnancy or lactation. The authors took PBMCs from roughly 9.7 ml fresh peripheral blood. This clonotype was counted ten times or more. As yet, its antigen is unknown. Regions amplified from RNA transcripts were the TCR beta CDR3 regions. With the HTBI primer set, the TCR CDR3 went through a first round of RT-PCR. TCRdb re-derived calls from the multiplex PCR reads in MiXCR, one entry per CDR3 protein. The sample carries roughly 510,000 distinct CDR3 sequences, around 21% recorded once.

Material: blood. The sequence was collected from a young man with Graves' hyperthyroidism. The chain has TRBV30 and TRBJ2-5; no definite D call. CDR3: CAWSVGETQYF. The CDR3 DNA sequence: TGTGCCTGGAGTGTAGGAGAGACCCAGTACTTC. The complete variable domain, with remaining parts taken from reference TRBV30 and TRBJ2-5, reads SQTIHQWPATLVQPVGSPLSLECTVEGTSNPNLYWYRQAAGRGLQLLFYSVGIGQISSEVPQNLSASRPQDRQFILSSKKLLLSDSGFYLCAWSVGETQYFGPGTRLLVL.